The 24 T cell receptor beta chains below come from one sample, sequenced in a study of cytomegalovirus exposure and HLA in healthy donors. With 60 Vbeta and 13 Jbeta primers, the PCR was carried out. The repertoire was sequenced with immunoSEQ multiplex PCR; TCRdb's copy has only in-frame clones and lacks some. The table lists about 140,000 clones, roughly 80% of them singletons. The specimen sequenced was PBMCs. Receptors were obtained from a man younger than 35 in good health and CMV-seronegative.

This clone occurred once. This rearrangement joins TRBV30 to TRBJ2-5; 7 bases align to TRBD1. Germline V lookup: CDR1 GTSNPN, CDR2 SVGIG (reference sequence). The V and J ends lost 1 base and 6 bases, in that order; junction bases with no gene match: 5. The CDR3 loop spans 13 amino acids. CDR3 nucleotide sequence: TGTGCCTGGAGTGGACAGGGCGGAAAGACCCAGTACTTC. As protein: CAWSGQGGKTQYF.

V is TRBV12-5 and J is TRBJ1-1; D may be TRBD1 (5 bases). The CDR3 is 19 amino acids. Between the trimmed V and J ends, which lost 0 bases and 2 bases, there was a span of 22 bases. Germline values: CDR1 LGHNT, CDR2 FRNRAP. As DNA, the CDR3 is TGTGCTAGTGGTTTGGTAACTCTCGGGCAGGGCGGGAAAAACACTGAAGCTTTCTTT. Translating gives CASGLVTLGQGGKNTEAFF.

DNA of the CDR3: TGTGCCTGGAGTGGACAGGGTCGCGAGCAGTACTTC. This translates into CAWSGQGREQYF. The chain combines TRBV30 with TRBJ2-7, with 7 positions matching TRBD1. This CDR3 contains 12 residues. J was trimmed by 6 bases and V by 1 base; bases with no gene match: 3. Germline CDR1 GTSNPN, CDR2 SVGIG (reference sequence).

The J gene is TRBJ2-2, the V gene TRBV9; D perhaps matches TRBD1 (5 bases). The V gene lost 4 bases and the J gene lost 0 bases, with 10 bases spanning the gap. Germline V gene lookup returns CDR1 SGDLS and CDR2 YYNGEE. The CDR3 consists of 15 residues. The CDR3 DNA sequence: TGTGCCAGCAGCACCCGACAGCCGAACACCGGGGAGCTGTTTTTT. Its protein product is CASSTRQPNTGELFF.

The CDR3 is CASSLAVWRTDTQYF. Here the CDR3 DNA reads TGTGCCAGCAGCTTAGCTGTTTGGAGGACAGATACGCAGTATTTT. V and J are TRBV11-1 and TRBJ2-3; D might be TRBD2 (5 bases). CDR1 and CDR2 (germline): SGHAT, FQDESV (reference sequence). Trimming removed 0 bases at V and 3 bases at J, with 10 bases between. CDR3 length: 15 amino acids.

This chain uses TRBV9 with TRBJ2-5; D not certain. Germline V gene sequence: CDR1 SGDLS, CDR2 YYNGEE. There are 13 residues in the CDR3. The V gene lost 4 bases and the J gene lost 1 base, with 8 bases spanning the gap. Here the CDR3 reads CASSHLGQETQYF. The CDR3 DNA follows: TGTGCCAGCAGCCATCTCGGCCAAGAGACCCAGTACTTC.

This clone was counted a few times. In DNA form, the CDR3 reads TGCGCCAGCACACCGCCCGGGGGTACTGAAGCTTTCTTT. Its translation: CASTPPGGTEAFF. V and J are TRBV5-1 and TRBJ1-1; D possibly corresponds to TRBD1 (5 bases). Trimming removed 6 bases from V and 5 bases from J, with 14 bases in between. This CDR3 comprises 13 residues. Germline-derived CDR1 and CDR2 are SGHRS and YFSETQ.

The chain has TRBV29-1 and TRBJ1-1, with D unresolved. The CDR3 covers 12 residues. Trimming removed 3 bases at V and 7 bases at J, with 12 bases between. In germline, CDR1 is SQVTM, CDR2 ANQGSEA. The CDR3 protein is CSVEGTYSEAFF. CDR3 sequence (DNA): TGCAGCGTTGAGGGTACGTACAGTGAAGCTTTCTTT.

This rearrangement joins TRBV30 to TRBJ1-1; no clear D gene. The germline V and J ends were trimmed by 3 bases and 1 base, with 9 bases remaining between them. CDR3 length equals 13 residues. Germline lookup yields CDR1 GTSNPN and CDR2 SVGIG (reference sequence). The CDR3 loop reads CAWSDSTNTEAFF. The DNA for the CDR3 is TGTGCCTGGAGCGACTCTACGAACACTGAAGCTTTCTTT.

This chain links TRBV5-4 with TRBJ1-1; D gene ambiguous. From germline, CDR1 is SGHNT and CDR2 YYREEE (reference sequence). Trimming stripped 2 bases from V and 0 bases from J, with 8 bases between. This CDR3 comprises 14 residues. The CDR3 DNA reads as TGTGCCAGCAGCTTCGAGGGAATGAACACTGAAGCTTTCTTT. Translating it yields CASSFEGMNTEAFF.

The chain links TRBV6-6 to TRBJ2-5; 9 nucleotides match TRBD2. After removal of 10 bases from V and 6 bases from J, the junction contained 6 bases not matched to a gene. CDR3 length: 12 residues. From germline, CDR1 is MNHNY and CDR2 SVGAGI (reference sequence). Written as DNA, the CDR3 is TGTGCCACTAGCGGGGAACTCAAGACCCAGTACTTC. Its protein is CATSGELKTQYF.

The J gene is TRBJ2-5, the V gene TRBV28, with TRBD2 matching over 7 bases. Germline V gene data show CDR1 as MDHEN and CDR2 as SYDVKM. The trim removed 6 bases at V and 2 bases at J, leaving 24 bases unmatched. This CDR3 is 20 amino acids long. DNA for the CDR3: TGTGCCAGCAGCGGGGAGGGGACGCCTCCCTACATGGCATGGCAAGAGACCCAGTACTTC. It specifies CASSGEGTPPYMAWQETQYF.

V usage is TRBV9 and J usage is TRBJ1-2, with TRBD1 matching 10 bases. The junction had 6 bases not matched to a gene; V was cut back by 7 bases and J by 3 bases. The CDR3 extends over 14 amino acids. Germline assignment: CDR1 SGDLS and CDR2 YYNGEE. The CDR3 spells CASGGTGEHYGYTF. The CDR3 coding sequence is TGTGCCAGCGGAGGGACAGGGGAGCACTATGGCTACACCTTC.

J is TRBJ2-7 and V is TRBV19; TRBD1 agrees at 8 bases. This CDR3 has 14 amino acids. Germline V gives CDR1 LNHDA, CDR2 SQIVND (reference sequence). With 9 bases clipped from V and 5 bases from J, the junction kept 12 bases outside the gene matches. CDR3 bases: TGTGCCAGCTCCCTCGGGACAGGTGGGAACGAGCAGTACTTC. Residues: CASSLGTGGNEQYF.

The rearrangement joins TRBV4-3 to TRBJ1-6; TRBD1 aligns across 7 bases. J was trimmed by 6 bases and V by 4 bases; bases with no gene match: 3. CDR3 length: 14 amino acids. Germline CDR1 and CDR2: LGHNA and YSLEER. The CDR3 sequence: CASSRDRANSPLHF. In DNA, the CDR3 is TGCGCCAGCAGCCGCGACAGGGCTAATTCACCCCTCCACTTT.

J is TRBJ1-2 and V is TRBV5-1, with unresolved D. The CDR3 covers 12 residues. The V gene lost 2 bases and the J gene lost 6 bases, with 8 bases spanning the gap. The germline CDR1 and CDR2 sequences are SGHRS and YFSETQ. CDR3 protein: CASSLPTDGYTF. CDR3 nucleotide sequence: TGCGCCAGCAGCTTACCTACAGATGGCTACACCTTC.

The CDR3 sequence: CASSWGVQNYGYTF. As DNA, the CDR3 is TGTGCCAGCAGTTGGGGAGTACAAAACTATGGCTACACCTTC. The rearrangement joins TRBV6-5 to TRBJ1-2; D unclear. Germline CDR1 and CDR2: MNHEY and SVGAGI. The CDR3 length is 14 residues. V was pared by 4 bases and J by 2 bases, with 11 bases between.

This chain uses TRBV14 with TRBJ1-2; TRBD1 aligns across 9 bases. Per germline, CDR1 SGHDN and CDR2 FVKESK. This CDR3 comprises 18 residues. V trimming: 0 bases; J trimming: 2 bases; junction bases outside the gene matches: 10. CDR3 loop: CASSQENWWDRVNYGYTF. CDR3 sequence (DNA): TGTGCCAGCAGCCAAGAAAATTGGTGGGACAGGGTGAACTATGGCTACACCTTC.

The chain combines TRBV4-3 with TRBJ1-1; TRBD1 matches 7 bases. The junction had 13 bases not matched to a gene; V was cut back by 4 bases and J by 5 bases. The CDR3 sequence is 16 residues long. CDR1 LGHNA and CDR2 YSLEER come from the germline V gene. The CDR3 DNA reads as TGCGCCAGCAGCCTCCAGAACAACAGGGGAGGTACTGAAGCTTTCTTT. Translation: CASSLQNNRGGTEAFF.

This clone appeared a few times. The rearrangement uses TRBV4-2 and TRBJ1-3, with 7 bases identical to TRBD1. CDR3 length: 16 residues. V was clipped by 2 bases and J by 3 bases; unmatched bases: 7. CDR1 and CDR2 from the germline V gene are LGHNA and YNFKEQ. The CDR3 is CASSQPGGPDGNTIYF. The CDR3 nucleotides read TGTGCCAGCAGCCAACCAGGGGGGCCGGATGGAAACACCATATATTTT.

CDR3 amino acids: CASSLLGQFF. The CDR3 nucleotides are TGTGCCAGCAGCTTGCTAGGGCAGTTCTTC. The chain carries TRBV5-8 and TRBJ2-1; D gene ambiguous. The V and J ends lost 1 base and 12 bases respectively, with 5 bases between them. Per germline, CDR1 SGHTS and CDR2 YDEGEE. CDR3 length: 10 amino acids.

J is TRBJ2-7 and V is TRBV30; maybe TRBD2 (5 bases). CDR1 GTSNPN and CDR2 SVGIG come from the germline V gene (reference sequence). V was shortened by 3 bases and J by 3 bases, with 18 bases between the two germline ends. The CDR3 covers 15 residues. The CDR3 DNA is TGTGCCTGGAGGTTCTCTGAGGGCGGATTCTACGAGCAGTACTTC. Amino acid sequence: CAWRFSEGGFYEQYF. The variable domain in full, completed from reference TRBV30 and TRBJ2-7, reads SQTIHQWPATLVQPVGSPLSLECTVEGTSNPNLYWYRQAAGRGLQLLFYSVGIGQISSEVPQNLSASRPQDRQFILSSKKLLLSDSGFYLCAWRFSEGGFYEQYFGPGTRLTVT.

The chain is built from TRBV27 and TRBJ1-2, with TRBD1 matching over 12 bases. The CDR3 runs 15 residues. Germline trimming cut 4 bases from V and 8 bases from J; bases unmatched to any gene: 8. Germline V gene data show CDR1 as MNHEY and CDR2 as SMNVEV (reference sequence). The CDR3 protein is CASSSLGQGARGYTF. For the CDR3, the DNA is TGTGCCAGCAGTTCCCTGGGACAGGGGGCGAGGGGCTACACCTTC.

The chain uses TRBV5-1 and TRBJ2-7; 8 nucleotides align to TRBD1. V was clipped by 0 bases and J by 4 bases; unmatched bases: 6. This CDR3 is built from 15 residues. Germline CDR1 SGHRS, CDR2 YFSETQ. The CDR3 reads CASSLGTGMDYEQYF. In DNA form, the CDR3 reads TGCGCCAGCAGCTTGGGGACAGGGATGGATTACGAGCAGTACTTC.